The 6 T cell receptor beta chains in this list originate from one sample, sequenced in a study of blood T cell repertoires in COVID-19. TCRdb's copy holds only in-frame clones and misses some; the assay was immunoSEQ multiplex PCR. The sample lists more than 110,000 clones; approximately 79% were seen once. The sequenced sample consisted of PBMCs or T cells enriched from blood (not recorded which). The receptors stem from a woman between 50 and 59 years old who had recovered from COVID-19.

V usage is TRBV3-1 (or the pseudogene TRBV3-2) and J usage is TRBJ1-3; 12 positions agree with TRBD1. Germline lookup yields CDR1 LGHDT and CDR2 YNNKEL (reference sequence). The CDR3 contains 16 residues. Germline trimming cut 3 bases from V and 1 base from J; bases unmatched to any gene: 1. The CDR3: CASSQGQGASGNTIYF. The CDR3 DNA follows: TGTGCCAGCAGCCAGGGACAGGGGGCGTCTGGAAACACCATATATTTT.

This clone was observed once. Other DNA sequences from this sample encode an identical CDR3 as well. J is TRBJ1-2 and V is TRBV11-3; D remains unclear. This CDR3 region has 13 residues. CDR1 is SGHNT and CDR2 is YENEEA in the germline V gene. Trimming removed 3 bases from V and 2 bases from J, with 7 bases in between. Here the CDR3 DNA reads TGTGCCAGCAGCTTCTCCTCCAACTATGGCTACACCTTC. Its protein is CASSFSSNYGYTF.

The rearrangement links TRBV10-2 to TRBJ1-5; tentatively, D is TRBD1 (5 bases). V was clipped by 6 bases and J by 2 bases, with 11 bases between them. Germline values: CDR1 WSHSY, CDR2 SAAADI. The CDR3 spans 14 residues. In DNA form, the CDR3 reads TGCGCCAGCAGCTCGGGAGGGGGCAATCAGCCCCAGCATTTT. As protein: CASSSGGGNQPQHF.

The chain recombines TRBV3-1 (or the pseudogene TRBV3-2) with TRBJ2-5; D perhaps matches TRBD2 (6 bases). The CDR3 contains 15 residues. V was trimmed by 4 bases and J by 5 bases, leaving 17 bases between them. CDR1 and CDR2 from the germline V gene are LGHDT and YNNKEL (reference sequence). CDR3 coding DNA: TGTGCCAGCAGCCGCTTCCGGGATGGGGGGGAGACCCAGTACTTC. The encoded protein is CASSRFRDGGETQYF.

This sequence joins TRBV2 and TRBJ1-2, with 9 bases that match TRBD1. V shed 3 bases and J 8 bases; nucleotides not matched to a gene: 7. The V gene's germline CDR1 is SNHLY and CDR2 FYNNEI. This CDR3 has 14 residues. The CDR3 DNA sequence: TGTGCCAGCAGTGACGCACAGGGGGCGGGCGGCTACACCTTC. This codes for CASSDAQGAGGYTF.

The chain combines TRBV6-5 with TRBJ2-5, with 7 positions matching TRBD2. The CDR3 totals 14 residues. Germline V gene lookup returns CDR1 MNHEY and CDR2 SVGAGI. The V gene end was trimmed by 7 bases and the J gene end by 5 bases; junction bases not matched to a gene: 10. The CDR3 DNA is TGTGCCAGCACCGTAGGACTAGTAGGTGAGACCCAGTACTTC. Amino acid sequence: CASTVGLVGETQYF.